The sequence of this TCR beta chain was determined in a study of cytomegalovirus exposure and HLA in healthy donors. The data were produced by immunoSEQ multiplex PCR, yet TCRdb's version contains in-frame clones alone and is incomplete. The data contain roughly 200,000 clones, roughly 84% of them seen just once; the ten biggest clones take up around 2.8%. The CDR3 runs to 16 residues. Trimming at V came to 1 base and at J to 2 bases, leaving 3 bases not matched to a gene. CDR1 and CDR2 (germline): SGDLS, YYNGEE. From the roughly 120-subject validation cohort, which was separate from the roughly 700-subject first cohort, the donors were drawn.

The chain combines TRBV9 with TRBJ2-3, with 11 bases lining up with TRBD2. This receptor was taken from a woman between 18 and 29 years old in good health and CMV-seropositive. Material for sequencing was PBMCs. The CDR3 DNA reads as TGTGCCAGCAGCGTATTGACTAGCGGGACCACAGATACGCAGTATTTT. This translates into CASSVLTSGTTDTQYF.